A single sample gave rise to the 27 T cell receptor beta chains below, sequenced in a study of CD8 T cells in Susac syndrome. It was with random hexamers that 0.5 to 1 ug RNA was reverse transcribed. TCRdb recomputed calls from the immunoSEQ multiplex PCR reads with MiXCR, one row per CDR3 protein. Seen here are about 53,000 distinct CDR3 sequences, around 95% observed once, and the top ten hold roughly 0.8%. The sequencing input was CD8+ T cells from PBMCs. The source is a human donor with Susac syndrome.

This clonotype was counted once. This chain joins TRBV28 and TRBJ1-3, with TRBD1 matching 7 bases. The CDR3 has 14 amino acids. With V trimmed by 6 bases and J by 7 bases, 9 bases remained unmatched. The V gene's germline CDR1 is MDHEN and CDR2 SYDVKM. The CDR3 spells CASSYGQETNTIYF. Here the CDR3 DNA reads TGTGCCAGCAGCTACGGACAGGAGACCAACACCATATATTTT.

The chain uses TRBV12-3 or TRBV12-4 and TRBJ2-5; perhaps TRBD1 as D (5 bases). Trimming removed 3 bases at V and 7 bases at J, with 15 bases between. The CDR3 runs 14 residues. The DNA of the CDR3 is TGTGCCAGCAGTTTTTCGTACCAGGGCGGGACCCAGTACTTC. It codes for CASSFSYQGGTQYF.

The rearrangement uses TRBV4-2 and TRBJ2-3; TRBD2 is a possible D gene (6 bases). Germline CDR1 is LGHNA and CDR2 is YNFKEQ. Trimming cost V 3 bases and J 11 bases, with 15 bases left between them. CDR3 length: 13 residues. CDR3 coding DNA: TGTGCCAGCAGCCACTCCTCCGGCGGGGAGCAGTATTTT. Amino acid sequence: CASSHSSGGEQYF.

This clonotype was observed a single time. V and J are TRBV9 and TRBJ1-2, with a possible D match to TRBD1 (6 bases). The ends were cut back, 3 bases at V and 1 base at J, with 13 bases in the middle. CDR1 SGDLS and CDR2 YYNGEE come from the germline V gene. The CDR3 runs to 15 residues. CDR3 region: CASSAWDTNNYGYTF. The CDR3 DNA reads as TGTGCCAGCAGCGCCTGGGACACGAATAACTATGGCTACACCTTC.

As DNA, the CDR3 is TGCAGTGCTCCTCAGGACGTAGCAACTCTTAACTATGGCTACACCTTC. Translated: CSAPQDVATLNYGYTF. This chain uses TRBV20-1 with TRBJ1-2, with D unresolved. CDR3 length: 16 amino acids. V was clipped by 5 bases and J by 1 base, with 20 bases between them. CDR1 and CDR2 from the germline V gene are DFQATT and SNEGSKA (reference sequence).

The chain has TRBV30 and TRBJ1-1; D not resolved. The CDR3 has 12 residues. The germline V and J ends were trimmed by 5 bases and 7 bases, with 14 bases remaining between them. Germline V CDR1 and CDR2: GTSNPN, SVGIG (reference sequence). The DNA of the CDR3 is TGTGCCTGGGGACTTCCCGACCGTGAAGCTTTCTTT. Translated, it gives CAWGLPDREAFF.

The chain is built from TRBV27 and TRBJ2-3; D is unclear. Trimming shortened V by 9 bases and J by 8 bases, and 12 bases separated the two germline ends. The CDR3 has 11 amino acids. CDR1 and CDR2 (germline): MNHEY, SMNVEV (reference sequence). The CDR3: CASNHWPTQYF. The CDR3 coding sequence is TGTGCCAGTAACCACTGGCCTACGCAGTATTTT.

In this sample, this clonotype turned up once. This sequence joins TRBV29-1 and TRBJ2-7; D uncertain. The germline V gene encodes CDR1 SQVTM and CDR2 ANQGSEA. The V end lost 5 bases, the J end lost 0 bases, and 11 bases lay between the germline ends. The CDR3 totals 13 residues. The CDR3 bases are TGCAGCGTTCTGGATGTCAGCTCCTACGAGCAGTACTTC. Amino acid sequence: CSVLDVSSYEQYF.

The V gene is TRBV30, the J gene TRBJ1-2, with D perhaps TRBD1 (5 bases). CDR1 and CDR2 (germline): GTSNPN, SVGIG (reference sequence). V was shortened by 3 bases and J by 6 bases, with 11 bases between the two germline ends. This CDR3 has 12 amino acids. The CDR3 coding sequence is TGTGCCTGGAGGGGACCCATCGATGGCTACACCTTC. Protein product: CAWRGPIDGYTF.

This chain links TRBV9 with TRBJ2-3, with 14 bases fitting TRBD2. This CDR3 has 16 amino acids. J lost 4 bases, V lost 4 bases, and 5 bases had no gene match. CDR1 and CDR2 (germline): SGDLS, YYNGEE. The CDR3 DNA is TGTGCCAGCAGCAACCCGACTAGCGGGGGGGCAGATACGCAGTATTTT. Its protein is CASSNPTSGGADTQYF.

The chain has TRBV27 and TRBJ2-2; TRBD1 matches at 7 bases. V was pared by 5 bases and J by 0 bases, with 6 bases of the junction left unmatched. This CDR3 has 16 amino acids. Germline CDR1 and CDR2: MNHEY and SMNVEV (reference sequence). CDR3: CASSRMGQTNTGELFF. CDR3 nucleotide sequence: TGTGCCAGCAGTCGTATGGGACAGACGAACACCGGGGAGCTGTTTTTT.

The genes are TRBV6-2 or TRBV6-3 and TRBJ1-1; no clear D. Trimming took 2 bases from V and 1 from J, leaving 14 bases between them. CDR3 length: 16 amino acids. Germline lookup yields CDR1 MNHEY and CDR2 SVGEGT. CDR3 DNA: TGTGCCAGCAGTTACAGGTGGGGTTACGCGAACACTGAAGCTTTCTTT. Amino acids: CASSYRWGYANTEAFF.

The V gene is TRBV6-5, the J gene TRBJ1-4; 9 bases are shared with TRBD1. The CDR3 has 14 residues. The germline CDR1 and CDR2 sequences are MNHEY and SVGAGI. V shed 7 bases and J 8 bases; nucleotides not matched to a gene: 8. CDR3 sequence (DNA): TGTGCCAGCAACCCGGGACAGGGAGGCGAAAAACTGTTTTTT. This codes for CASNPGQGGEKLFF.

This clonotype was observed a single time. This chain links TRBV12-3 or TRBV12-4 with TRBJ1-4; D unclear. V was trimmed by 6 bases and J by 5 bases, leaving 10 bases between them. CDR3 length equals 13 residues. The CDR3 sequence is CASSPGLNEKLFF. The CDR3 DNA reads TGTGCCAGCAGCCCCGGGTTAAATGAAAAACTGTTTTTT.

This clonotype was seen a single time. The chain combines TRBV9 with TRBJ2-2; possible D gene TRBD2, 5 bases. The V gene's germline CDR1 is SGDLS and CDR2 YYNGEE. The CDR3 spans 19 residues. Trimming removed 3 bases at V and 4 bases at J, with 25 bases between. The CDR3 here is CASSAYPGIRSFGTGELFF. CDR3 in DNA: TGTGCCAGCAGCGCATATCCCGGGATCAGGAGCTTCGGCACCGGGGAGCTGTTTTTT.

The chain joins TRBV5-6 to TRBJ1-5; possibly TRBD1 for D (5 bases). The CDR3 loop spans 13 amino acids. V dropped 4 bases and J dropped 7 bases, with 12 bases sitting between them. Germline-derived CDR1 and CDR2 are SGHDT and YYEEEE. CDR3 bases: TGTGCCAGCAGCCCTGGGACGGGGCAGCCCCAGCATTTT. It encodes CASSPGTGQPQHF.

This chain connects TRBV5-1 to TRBJ2-6; no firm D call. The CDR3 has 16 amino acids. CDR1 is SGHRS and CDR2 is YFSETQ in the germline V gene. Trimming took 7 bases from V and 7 from J, leaving 21 bases between them. This CDR3 reads CASHKTGDLGANVLTF. CDR3 DNA: TGCGCCAGCCATAAGACGGGCGACCTGGGAGCCAACGTCCTGACTTTC.

V gene TRBV29-1 combines with J gene TRBJ1-2; TRBD1 agrees at 7 bases. V gave up 4 bases and J gave up 7 bases; unmatched junction bases: 9. The germline V gene has CDR1 SQVTM and CDR2 ANQGSEA. This CDR3 spans 13 amino acids. In DNA form, the CDR3 reads TGCAGCGTTGGACAGGGACAATTTGTTGGCTACACCTTC. It specifies CSVGQGQFVGYTF.

V is TRBV23-1 and J is TRBJ2-5, with a weak D call TRBD2 (5 bases). Being an ORF, TRBV23-1 has a function that is uncertain. The V gene lost 0 bases and the J gene lost 2 bases, with 25 bases spanning the gap. The CDR3 spans 20 residues. The CDR3 reads CASSQSSVTTLIRRQETQYF. The CDR3 nucleotides are TGCGCCAGCAGTCAATCGTCCGTAACGACCCTCATACGGAGGCAAGAGACCCAGTACTTC.

The gene calls are TRBV19 and TRBJ2-1; unclear D gene. Germline-derived CDR1 and CDR2 are LNHDA and SQIVND (reference sequence). This CDR3 region has 14 residues. V was trimmed by 5 bases and J by 1 base, leaving 9 bases between them. CDR3 protein: CASSPLDSYNEQFF. The CDR3 DNA sequence: TGTGCCAGTAGTCCCTTGGATTCCTACAATGAGCAGTTCTTC.

The chain couples TRBV15 to TRBJ1-6; 9 bases fit TRBD1. This CDR3 has 15 amino acids. Germline CDR1 is LNHNV and CDR2 is YYDKDF (reference sequence). V trimming: 5 bases; J trimming: 10 bases; junction bases outside the gene matches: 9. CDR3 nucleotide sequence: TGTGCCACCAGCGGGCGGACAGGGGAAGCCTCACCCCTCCACTTT. Its protein is CATSGRTGEASPLHF.

Of note for this clonotype: Relative to the germline gene, one junction end is altered; a read error may explain this. The chain couples TRBV30 to TRBJ1-2; D is unclear. CDR3 size: 9 residues. Per the germline V gene, CDR1 is GTSNPN and CDR2 is SVGIG (reference sequence). This CDR3 reads CAWSNGRIF. CDR3 bases: TGTGCCTGGAGTAACGGACGCATCTTC.

The gene calls are TRBV6-5 and TRBJ2-7, with 8 bases aligning to TRBD2. With 8 bases clipped from V and 5 bases from J, the junction kept 2 bases outside the gene matches. The CDR3 runs 11 residues. The germline gives CDR1 MNHEY, CDR2 SVGAGI. The CDR3 loop reads CASRGGNEQYF. CDR3 in DNA: TGTGCCAGCCGGGGGGGGAACGAGCAGTACTTC.

The chain links TRBV12-3 or TRBV12-4 to TRBJ2-1; D not resolved. V lost 3 bases and J lost 7, with 10 bases in between. There are 13 residues in the CDR3. In DNA form, the CDR3 reads TGTGCCAGCAGTTTCAAGGGTATTAATGAGCAGTTCTTC. The encoded protein is CASSFKGINEQFF.

The chain has TRBV27 and TRBJ2-5; 11 bases fit TRBD2. This CDR3 is built from 15 residues. Germline V gene sequence: CDR1 MNHEY, CDR2 SMNVEV (reference sequence). V gave up 4 bases and J gave up 2 bases; unmatched junction bases: 3. CDR3 nucleotide sequence: TGTGCCAGCAGTTCCCTAGCGGGGGGACAAGAGACCCAGTACTTC. Residues: CASSSLAGGQETQYF.

The chain has TRBV11-1 and TRBJ1-1, with a tentative D call TRBD1 (6 bases). The CDR3 runs to 14 residues. Looked up from germline, CDR1 is SGHAT and CDR2 is FQDESV (reference sequence). V was cut by 4 bases and J by 7 bases, with 16 bases left in between. CDR3 region: CASSSQSRGIEAFF. DNA for the CDR3: TGTGCCAGCAGCTCCCAGTCCAGGGGAATTGAAGCTTTCTTT.

The gene calls are TRBV4-3 and TRBJ2-7; D remains unclear. Germline assignment: CDR1 LGHNA and CDR2 YSLEER. The CDR3 loop spans 13 amino acids. V shed 1 base and J shed 6 bases, with 10 bases lying between them. The CDR3: CASSQAVGSEQYF. The CDR3 region has the DNA TGCGCCAGCAGCCAAGCGGTGGGTAGCGAGCAGTACTTC.